A selection of T cell receptor beta chains follows, all from one sample in a study of molecular identifiers for immune sequencing clone quantification. TCRdb redid the calling of the PCR reads with MiXCR, one entry per CDR3 protein. Here the sample spans 45,000 to 55,000 distinct CDR3 sequences, approximately 34% being singletons. The sequencing input was naive CD8+ T cells from blood, with Jurkat cell RNA spiked in. The receptors stem from a human donor in good health. Some libraries in this study had Jurkat cell RNA spiked in. CDR3s include the opening cysteine and the closing phenylalanine or tryptophan. Each record gives: D gene, J gene, V gene, clone size, CDR3 DNA, CDR3 protein. D genes are given only for firm matches. The size entry is marked missing in some rows and otherwise reads once, few, many or a size class.

D: TRBD2; J: TRBJ2-7; V: TRBV7-2; size: -; DNA: TGTGCCAGCAGCCCGAGATGGGGGGAGGGCCGCTACGAGCAGTACTTC; CDR3: CASSPRWGEGRYEQYF
D: -; J: TRBJ2-7; V: TRBV28; size: few; DNA: TGTGCCAGCAGCTGGGGGCTCAGGAGCTCCTACGAGCGGTACTTC; CDR3: CASSWGLRSSYERYF
D: TRBD2; J: TRBJ2-2; V: TRBV6-2/TRBV6-3; size: -; DNA: TGTGCCAGCAGTTACGGGGGGGTAGCGGAGCACACCGGGGAGCTGTTTTTT; CDR3: CASSYGGVAEHTGELFF
D: -; J: TRBJ2-6; V: TRBV27; size: few; DNA: TGTGCCAGCAGTCCCCTGGAGATGTCTGGGGCCAACGTCCTGACTTTC; CDR3: CASSPLEMSGANVLTF
D: -; J: TRBJ1-1; V: TRBV6-1; size: -; DNA: TGTGCCAGCAGGAGAACGGGCGTGAACACTGAAGCTTTCTTT; CDR3: CASRRTGVNTEAFF
D: -; J: TRBJ2-6; V: TRBV28; size: few; DNA: TGTGCCAGCAGTTTACGAAGCCCGCGGACAGTCTCTGGGGCCAACGTCCTGACTTTC; CDR3: CASSLRSPRTVSGANVLTF
D: TRBD1; J: TRBJ2-7; V: TRBV12-3/TRBV12-4; size: few; DNA: TGTGCCAGCAGTCAACCCAGGACAGGGGGCTACGAGCAGTACTTC; CDR3: CASSQPRTGGYEQYF
D: TRBD1; J: TRBJ2-2; V: TRBV6-2/TRBV6-3; size: few; DNA: TGTGCCAGCAGCCGGGACAGGGGAGCCGGGGAGCTGTTTTTT; CDR3: CASSRDRGAGELFF
D: -; J: TRBJ2-6; V: TRBV11-2; size: few; DNA: TGTGCCAGCAGCTCACCAGGGGGAGGCCGGGCCAACGTCCTGACTTTC; CDR3: CASSSPGGGRANVLTF
D: -; J: TRBJ1-1; V: TRBV19; size: -; DNA: TGTGCCAGTAGTATTTCGATGAACACTGAAGCTTTCTTT; CDR3: CASSISMNTEAFF
D: -; J: TRBJ2-2; V: TRBV9; size: -; DNA: TGTGCCAGCAGTGGTGCCGGGACGGGGCTAACCTGGGAGCTGTTTTTT; CDR3: CASSGAGTGLTWELFF
D: -; J: TRBJ2-3; V: TRBV28; size: -; DNA: TGTGCCACCAGGGGAAACCGGGGCAGGGTTTTGTCAGATACGCAGTATTTT; CDR3: CATRGNRGRVLSDTQYF
D: TRBD2; J: TRBJ2-3; V: TRBV2; size: -; DNA: TGTGCCAGCAGGCTCCCTAGCGGATTCACAGATACGCAGTATTTT; CDR3: CASRLPSGFTDTQYF
D: -; J: TRBJ1-1; V: TRBV2; size: -; DNA: TGTGCCAGCAGTGGAACATTCGAAGCTTTCTTT; CDR3: CASSGTFEAFF
D: -; J: TRBJ1-1; V: TRBV7-9; size: -; DNA: TGTGCCAGCAGCTTAGTCGCCACCTACACTGAAGCTTTCTTT; CDR3: CASSLVATYTEAFF
D: -; J: TRBJ2-3; V: TRBV19; size: -; DNA: TGTGCCAGTAGTAGGATTGGGACACCTAGCACAGATACGCAGTATTTT; CDR3: CASSRIGTPSTDTQYF
D: -; J: TRBJ2-5; V: TRBV5-1; size: few; DNA: TGCGCCAGCAGCTTTAACCGACAGGCGGAAGAGACCCAGTACTTC; CDR3: CASSFNRQAEETQYF
D: -; J: TRBJ2-3; V: TRBV27; size: -; DNA: TGTGCCAGCAGTTTCCGGGACGTCTACGATACGCAGTATTTT; CDR3: CASSFRDVYDTQYF
D: -; J: TRBJ2-1; V: TRBV6-5; size: many; DNA: TGTGCCAGCAGTGCTGGGCCCAATGAGCAGTTCTTC; CDR3: CASSAGPNEQFF
D: -; J: TRBJ2-7; V: TRBV11-2; size: -; DNA: TGTGCCAGCAGCCCAGCGGGCACCGCCCCCTACGAGCAGTACTTC; CDR3: CASSPAGTAPYEQYF
D: -; J: TRBJ1-4; V: TRBV27; size: -; DNA: TGTGCCAGCAGTGTACAGATTTCTAATGAAAAACTGTTTTTT; CDR3: CASSVQISNEKLFF
D: -; J: TRBJ2-4; V: TRBV12-3/TRBV12-4; size: -; DNA: TGTGCCAGCAGCGTTAGGTTAGCCAAAAACATTCAGTACTTC; CDR3: CASSVRLAKNIQYF
D: TRBD2; J: TRBJ2-7; V: TRBV15; size: -; DNA: TGTGCCACCAGCAGAGTCGGGAGGACATACGAGCAGTACTTC; CDR3: CATSRVGRTYEQYF
D: -; J: TRBJ1-5; V: TRBV2; size: -; DNA: TGTGCCAGCAGTGAACCATACTACAGGGCTAATCAGCCCCAGCATTTT; CDR3: CASSEPYYRANQPQHF
D: -; J: TRBJ2-7; V: TRBV25-1; size: once; DNA: TGTGCCAGCAGGGTTGGCTACGAGCAGAACTTC; CDR3: CASRVGYEQNF
D: -; J: TRBJ2-2; V: TRBV7-6; size: many; DNA: TGTGCCAGCCTGGGGGAGGACGGGGAGCTGTTTTTT; CDR3: CASLGEDGELFF
D: -; J: TRBJ2-4; V: TRBV28; size: many; DNA: TGTGCCAGCCGCCGAGGGGTAGCCAAAAACATTCAGTACTTC; CDR3: CASRRGVAKNIQYF
D: -; J: TRBJ2-7; V: TRBV4-3; size: many; DNA: TGCGCCAGCAGCCAAGATTTGATGCAGGGGGAGCAGTACTTC; CDR3: CASSQDLMQGEQYF
D: -; J: TRBJ1-1; V: TRBV20-1; size: -; DNA: TGCAGTGCTAGAGATGTCAGTTCCACTGAAGCTTTCTTT; CDR3: CSARDVSSTEAFF
D: -; J: TRBJ1-4; V: TRBV28; size: -; DNA: TGTGCCAGCAGTTTATGGGGGCGTGGTGAAAAACTGTTTTTT; CDR3: CASSLWGRGEKLFF
D: -; J: TRBJ1-5; V: TRBV10-3; size: -; DNA: TGTGCCATCAGTGAGTCGGGCAATCAGCCCCAGCATTTT; CDR3: CAISESGNQPQHF
D: -; J: TRBJ2-3; V: TRBV6-2/TRBV6-3; size: -; DNA: TGTGCCAGCAGTAAGAACAGGGAGGCAGATACGCAGTATTTT; CDR3: CASSKNREADTQYF
D: -; J: TRBJ2-1; V: TRBV7-2; size: few; DNA: TGTGCCAGCAGCTTAGTCCCCCTCTACAATGAGCAGTTCTTC; CDR3: CASSLVPLYNEQFF